The 18 T cell receptor beta chains in this list originate from one sample, sequenced in a study of blood T cell repertoires in COVID-19. This table comes from immunoSEQ multiplex PCR, and its TCRdb copy is limited to in-frame clones, with some not included. The sample has approximately 150,000 clones, around 82% seen once. The sequenced sample was peripheral blood. These receptors were taken from a man in his sixties with active or convalescent COVID-19.

The chain uses TRBV12-2 and TRBJ2-3; TRBD2 is the table's D call and was not checked against the DNA. TRBV12-2 is annotated as a pseudogene. CDR3 length: 17 residues. The CDR3 protein is CASRLQTLSGRAGVQYF. DNA for the CDR3: TGTGCAAGTCGCCTCCAGACCCTTAGCGGGAGGGCCGGTGTGCAGTATTTT.

CDR3 amino acids: CASSAPGYSNQPQHF. The CDR3 DNA is TGTGCCAGCAGTGCGCCTGGTTATAGCAATCAGCCCCAGCATTTT. This chain connects TRBV6-6 to TRBJ1-5; D unresolved. This CDR3 region has 15 residues. Germline CDR1 is MNHNY and CDR2 is SVGAGI (reference sequence). Trimming took off 5 bases at V and 0 bases at J, with 11 bases between the two ends.

The rearrangement joins TRBV19 to TRBJ1-3, with a possible D match to TRBD1 (6 bases). The CDR3 is 15 amino acids. Germline CDR1 is LNHDA and CDR2 is SQIVND (reference sequence). The V gene lost 5 bases and the J gene lost 0 bases, with 11 bases spanning the gap. This chain's CDR3 is CASSDRNRSGNTIYF. The CDR3 DNA follows: TGTGCCAGTAGTGACAGGAATCGCTCTGGAAACACCATATATTTT.

This chain joins TRBV9 and TRBJ1-2, with TRBD1 identical over 10 bases. V trimming: 1 base; J trimming: 8 bases; junction bases outside the gene matches: 5. From germline, CDR1 is SGDLS and CDR2 YYNGEE. This CDR3 is built from 14 residues. DNA of the CDR3: TGTGCCAGCAGCGTACTGGGACAGGGGAGCGGCTACACCTTC. This encodes CASSVLGQGSGYTF.

The CDR3 coding sequence is TGCGCCAGCAGCTTGGGTCTAGCGGCTAGCACAGATACGCAGTATTTT. As protein: CASSLGLAASTDTQYF. This chain connects TRBV5-1 to TRBJ2-3, with 7 nucleotides matching TRBD2. Trimming at V came to 0 bases and at J to 0 bases, leaving 4 bases not matched to a gene. In germline, CDR1 is SGHRS, CDR2 YFSETQ. The CDR3 is 16 amino acids.

The CDR3 bases are TGTGCCAGCAGCTTGGTAGGACAGGGGAGCTATGGCTACACCTTC. Translating gives CASSLVGQGSYGYTF. This chain connects TRBV5-6 to TRBJ1-2; 9 bases are shared with TRBD1. Trimming took 0 bases from V and 4 from J; bases not matched to a gene: 4. The germline V gene has CDR1 SGHDT and CDR2 YYEEEE. This CDR3 contains 15 residues.

The chain recombines TRBV9 with TRBJ1-5, with D tentatively TRBD1 (5 bases). The CDR3 runs 16 residues. Germline-derived CDR1 and CDR2 are SGDLS and YYNGEE. Trimming stripped 0 bases from V and 6 bases from J, with 16 bases between. CDR3 residues: CASSVGVGGGVQPQHF. In DNA, the CDR3 is TGTGCCAGCAGCGTAGGGGTTGGGGGGGGTGTTCAGCCCCAGCATTTT.

V gene TRBV25-1 combines with J gene TRBJ2-3; D is perhaps TRBD1 (6 bases). The CDR3 totals 15 residues. Germline lookup yields CDR1 MGHDK and CDR2 SYGVNS. The V end was cut by 7 bases, the J end by 0 bases, with 14 bases between. This CDR3 reads CASNEDRTSTDTQYF. The CDR3 nucleotides are TGTGCCAGCAACGAAGACAGGACCAGCACAGATACGCAGTATTTT. Variable domain in full (rest from reference TRBV25-1 and TRBJ2-3): EADIYQTPRYLVIGTGKKITLECSQTMGHDKMYWYQQDPGMELHLIHYSYGVNSTEKGDLSSESTVSRIRTEHFPLTLESARPSHTSQYLCASNEDRTSTDTQYFGPGTRLTVL.

The sample holds a few counts of this clone. The V and J genes are TRBV21-1 and TRBJ2-1; the table calls TRBD2, which could not be checked here. TRBV21-1 is designated a pseudogene. The CDR3 totals 17 residues. CDR3 DNA sequence: TGTGCCAGCAGCAAAAAGGCCGCGACTAGCGGCCACAATGAGCAGTTCTTC. It translates to CASSKKAATSGHNEQFF.

The chain recombines TRBV2 with TRBJ2-3, with 9 positions matching TRBD2. The CDR3 extends over 12 amino acids. The germline CDR1 and CDR2 sequences are SNHLY and FYNNEI. V shed 6 bases, J shed 9 bases, and the junction held 4 bases outside the gene matches. CDR3: CASRAGGNTQYF. In DNA, the CDR3 is TGTGCCAGCAGGGCGGGGGGGAACACGCAGTATTTT.

This chain connects TRBV4-1 to TRBJ2-3; 10 bases match TRBD2. The J segment lost 5 bases and the V segment lost 3 bases, leaving 8 bases of the junction unmatched. The germline CDR1 and CDR2 sequences are MGHRA and YSYEKL. The CDR3 extends over 16 amino acids. The CDR3 loop reads CASSQDSGGRVDTQYF. CDR3 bases: TGCGCCAGCAGCCAGGATAGCGGGGGGCGGGTAGATACGCAGTATTTT.

This chain joins TRBV14 and TRBJ1-2, with 7 bases aligning to TRBD1. The CDR3 is made up of 16 amino acids. Germline values: CDR1 SGHDN, CDR2 FVKESK. The V segment lost 0 bases and the J segment 5 bases; nucleotides outside the gene matches: 9. In DNA form, the CDR3 reads TGTGCCAGCAGCCAAGATCTTAAGGGGGCGGGATATGGCTACACCTTC. Amino acid sequence: CASSQDLKGAGYGYTF. The variable domain in full, with the rest retrieved from reference TRBV14 and TRBJ1-2, is EAGVTQFPSHSVIEKGQTVTLRCDPISGHDNLYWYRRVMGKEIKFLLHFVKESKQDESGMPNNRFLAERTGGTYSTLKVQPAELEDSGVYFCASSQDLKGAGYGYTFGSGTRLTVV.

The chain is built from TRBV5-1 and TRBJ2-2; 8 bases match TRBD2. V was pared by 7 bases and J by 4 bases, with 6 bases of the junction left unmatched. The CDR3 covers 14 residues. Per the germline V gene, CDR1 is SGHRS and CDR2 is YFSETQ. The CDR3 here is CASHRGGPTGELFF. As DNA, the CDR3 is TGCGCCAGCCATCGGGGGGGCCCCACCGGGGAGCTGTTTTTT. Together with reference TRBV5-1 and TRBJ2-2, the CDR3 gives the full variable domain: KAGVTQTPRYLIKTRGQQVTLSCSPISGHRSVSWYQQTPGQGLQFLFEYFSETQRNKGNFPGRFSGRQFSNSRSEMNVSTLELGDSALYLCASHRGGPTGELFFGEGSRLTVL.

The V call is TRBV14, the J call TRBJ2-1, with 8 bases lining up with TRBD2. The CDR3 runs to 16 residues. After removal of 4 bases from V and 0 bases from J, the junction contained 5 bases not matched to a gene. CDR1 and CDR2 (germline): SGHDN, FVKESK. In nucleotides, the CDR3 is TGTGCCAGCAGCCTCTTAGCGGGGAGCTCCTACAATGAGCAGTTCTTC. Protein product: CASSLLAGSSYNEQFF.

V gene TRBV9 combines with J gene TRBJ1-2; D not certain. This CDR3 has 15 residues. Trimming shortened V by 2 bases and J by 0 bases, and 11 bases separated the two germline ends. From germline, CDR1 is SGDLS and CDR2 YYNGEE. CDR3 sequence: CASSVDGLPNYGYTF. In DNA, the CDR3 is TGTGCCAGCAGCGTTGACGGACTACCTAACTATGGCTACACCTTC.

This rearrangement joins TRBV19 to TRBJ1-1, with D uncertain. The germline CDR1 and CDR2 sequences are LNHDA and SQIVND (reference sequence). Trimming left V 1 base short and J 2 bases short, with 8 bases between. The CDR3 extends over 14 amino acids. The CDR3 sequence is CASSIGAGNTEAFF. CDR3 sequence (DNA): TGTGCCAGTAGTATAGGGGCGGGAAACACTGAAGCTTTCTTT.

The chain joins TRBV5-8 to TRBJ1-4, with D perhaps TRBD1 (5 bases). In germline, CDR1 is SGHTS, CDR2 YDEGEE. CDR3 size: 16 residues. Trimming stripped 4 bases from V and 7 bases from J, with 20 bases between. In DNA, the CDR3 is TGTGCCAGCAGCCCTGGATGGGGGGACCTGGGTGAAAAACTGTTTTTT. Amino acids: CASSPGWGDLGEKLFF.

The chain combines TRBV7-3 with TRBJ1-6; TRBD1 aligns across 8 bases. This CDR3 is 15 amino acids long. V trimming: 2 bases; J trimming: 3 bases; junction bases outside the gene matches: 0. CDR1 SGHTA and CDR2 FQGTGA come from the germline V gene. In DNA, the CDR3 is TGTGCCAGCAGCTTAGGACAGGGCTATAATTCACCCCTCCACTTT. Translated: CASSLGQGYNSPLHF. The complete variable domain, with remaining parts taken from reference TRBV7-3 and TRBJ1-6, reads GAGVSQTPSNKVTEKGKYVELRCDPISGHTALYWYRQSLGQGPEFLIYFQGTGAADDSGLPNDRFFAVRPEGSVSTLKIQRTERGDSAVYLCASSLGQGYNSPLHFGNGTRLTVT.